These 31 T cell receptor beta chains were sequenced from one sample in a study of regulatory T cells in long-lasting Graves disease. Specified time point: newly diagnosed GD, antithyroid drugs for less than 3 months. From RNA extracted from PBMCs, the TCR library was made. TCR beta libraries were built with iRepertoire HTBI primers and Arm-PCR of CDR3 regions. A single record per CDR3 protein comes from TCRdb applying MiXCR to the multiplex PCR reads. The sample lists a few hundred thousand distinct CDR3 sequences, 14% occurring once. These records were also assigned to another study, of T cells in Graves' hyperthyroidism and ophthalmopathy.

This specimen was peripheral blood mononuclear cells (PBMCs), taken at new diagnosis, from a patient treated with antithyroid drugs. Receptor source: a woman between 45 and 60 years old with Graves disease.

This clonotype was found many times. CDR3 nucleotide sequence: TGTGCCAGCAGCAGAGGCGGATTAGCCAAAAACATTCAGTACTTC. The encoded protein is CASSRGGLAKNIQYF. The rearrangement uses TRBV11-2 and TRBJ2-4; D remains unclear. With 5 bases removed from V and 0 bases from J, the gap between germline ends came to 11 bases. The CDR3 contains 15 residues. The germline V gene has CDR1 SGHAT and CDR2 FQNNGV.

This clonotype occurred many times. The CDR3 sequence: CASSTGGSEQYF. CDR3 in DNA: TGTGCCAGCAGCACAGGGGGGAGTGAGCAGTACTTC. The V gene is TRBV12-3 or TRBV12-4, the J gene TRBJ2-7; 8 bases align to TRBD1. Unmatched junction bases numbered 5, after V lost 6 bases and J lost 7 bases. The CDR3 totals 12 residues.

This clonotype has only a few counts. The genes are TRBV9 and TRBJ2-7, with D perhaps matching TRBD2 (5 bases). The length of the CDR3 is 13 residues. V lost 4 bases and J 0 bases, leaving 8 bases between the germline ends. CDR1 and CDR2 from the germline V gene are SGDLS and YYNGEE. The CDR3 loop is CASSSDYSYEQYF. The CDR3 DNA reads as TGTGCCAGCAGCTCCGACTACTCCTACGAGCAGTACTTC.

This clonotype was seen ten or more times. The chain combines TRBV7-9 with TRBJ2-5, with TRBD2 matching 13 bases. Looked up from germline, CDR1 is SEHNR and CDR2 is FQNEAQ (reference sequence). Trimming removed 5 bases from V and 2 bases from J; junction bases left unmatched: 5. The CDR3 has 16 amino acids. This CDR3 is CASSPGLAGLQETQYF. For the CDR3, the DNA is TGTGCCAGCAGCCCGGGACTAGCGGGGCTACAAGAGACCCAGTACTTC.

This clonotype was counted only a few times. A read error may account for a junction end that differs from germline. The chain carries TRBV4-1 and TRBJ2-7, with 8 bases lining up with TRBD2. The CDR3 runs to 15 residues. CDR1 MGHRA and CDR2 YSYEKL come from the germline V gene. CDR3 coding DNA: TGTGCCAGCAGCCAGGGTGGACTAGCACCTTGGGAGCAGTACTTC. Amino acids: CASSQGGLAPWEQYF.

This clonotype was recorded many times. This chain uses TRBV7-3 with TRBJ2-3; 8 bases line up with TRBD2. The junction had 5 bases not matched to a gene; V was cut back by 4 bases and J by 2 bases. CDR1 is SGHTA and CDR2 is FQGTGA in the germline V gene. The CDR3 runs to 15 residues. CDR3: CASSSTSGVTDTQYF. CDR3 coding DNA: TGTGCCAGCAGCTCCACTAGCGGAGTCACAGATACGCAGTATTTT. The full variable domain, rest sourced from reference TRBV7-3 and TRBJ2-3, is GAGVSQTPSNKVTEKGKYVELRCDPISGHTALYWYRQSLGQGPEFLIYFQGTGAADDSGLPNDRFFAVRPEGSVSTLKIQRTERGDSAVYLCASSSTSGVTDTQYFGPGTRLTVL.

This clonotype occurred many times. The chain employs TRBV27 and TRBJ2-5; D remains ambiguous. Germline CDR1 and CDR2: MNHEY and SMNVEV (reference sequence). The CDR3 runs 14 residues. The V end was cut by 0 bases, the J end by 5 bases, with 10 bases between. The chain's CDR3 is CASSLSWRSETQYF. The DNA for the CDR3 is TGTGCCAGCAGTTTATCGTGGCGTTCGGAGACCCAGTACTTC.

This clonotype was found many times. V usage is TRBV10-2 and J usage is TRBJ1-3; weak D call: TRBD1 (6 bases). Germline values: CDR1 WSHSY, CDR2 SAAADI. This CDR3 spans 14 amino acids. V was pared by 3 bases and J by 3 bases, with 9 bases between. CDR3 DNA: TGCGCCAGCAGTGAACAGGGTTATGGAAACACCATATATTTT. Translation gives CASSEQGYGNTIYF.

This clonotype was counted many times. V usage is TRBV3-1 and J usage is TRBJ1-1; unclear D gene. This CDR3 is built from 15 residues. The V and J ends lost 4 bases and 1 base respectively, with 13 bases between them. CDR1 is LGHDT, CDR2 YNNKEL, per germline (reference sequence). The CDR3 sequence: CASSPDLISNTEAFF. The CDR3 nucleotides are TGTGCCAGCAGCCCAGACCTTATTTCGAACACTGAAGCTTTCTTT.

The rearrangement links TRBV5-1 to TRBJ2-7, with 11 bases lining up with TRBD1. V trimming: 6 bases; J trimming: 0 bases; junction bases outside the gene matches: 5. Looked up from germline, CDR1 is SGHRS and CDR2 is YFSETQ. This CDR3 contains 15 residues. CDR3 loop: CASNPGTGGSYEQYF. The CDR3, as DNA: TGCGCCAGCAACCCCGGGACAGGGGGCTCCTACGAGCAGTACTTC.

The table lists this clonotype with many counts. The J gene is TRBJ2-7, the V gene TRBV7-9; D unclear. The CDR3 has 14 amino acids. The ends were cut back, 5 bases at V and 2 bases at J, with 13 bases in the middle. Germline values: CDR1 SEHNR, CDR2 FQNEAQ (reference sequence). The CDR3 region is CASSARAGTYEQYF. The DNA of the CDR3 is TGTGCCAGCAGCGCTCGGGCCGGAACCTACGAGCAGTACTTC.

This clonotype showed up many times. The CDR3 loop reads CASSPSVGHQPQHF. The CDR3 bases are TGTGCCAGCAGTCCGAGTGTCGGGCATCAGCCCCAGCATTTT. The rearrangement uses TRBV28 and TRBJ1-5, with D unclear. V lost 5 bases to trimming and J lost 5 bases, with 13 bases between them. Looked up from germline, CDR1 is MDHEN and CDR2 is SYDVKM. The CDR3 is 14 residues long.

This clonotype was counted at least ten times. J is TRBJ2-5 and V is TRBV5-5; the match to TRBD2 covers 7 bases. CDR1 is SGHKS and CDR2 is YYEKEE in the germline V gene (reference sequence). Trimming at V came to 1 base and at J to 1 base, leaving 7 bases not matched to a gene. There are 16 residues in the CDR3. The CDR3 DNA follows: TGTGCCAGCAGCTTGACGGCTAGCGGAGGCCAAGAGACCCAGTACTTC. Residues: CASSLTASGGQETQYF.

CDR3 nucleotides: TGTGCCAGCAGCCAAGAAGAGCTGGGACTAACGAGCTCCTACAATGAGCAGTTCTTC. The encoded protein is CASSQEELGLTSSYNEQFF. The V and J genes are TRBV14 and TRBJ2-1, with 7 nucleotides matching TRBD2. CDR3 length: 19 amino acids. V gave up 0 bases and J gave up 0 bases; unmatched junction bases: 11. Germline V gene data show CDR1 as SGHDN and CDR2 as FVKESK. Using reference TRBV14 and TRBJ2-1 for the parts outside the CDR3, the full variable domain is EAGVTQFPSHSVIEKGQTVTLRCDPISGHDNLYWYRRVMGKEIKFLLHFVKESKQDESGMPNNRFLAERTGGTYSTLKVQPAELEDSGVYFCASSQEELGLTSSYNEQFFGPGTRLTVL.

Many counts were recorded for this clonotype. This chain uses TRBV7-2 with TRBJ2-3; D may be TRBD1 or TRBD2 (6 bases each). CDR1 is SGHTA and CDR2 is FQGNSA in the germline V gene. Trimming removed 2 bases from V and 6 bases from J, with 12 bases in between. The CDR3 runs to 14 residues. The CDR3 reads CASSLWGALDTQYF. The CDR3 DNA sequence: TGTGCCAGCAGCTTATGGGGGGCTTTGGATACGCAGTATTTT. The variable domain in full, with the rest retrieved from reference TRBV7-2 and TRBJ2-3, is GAGVSQSPSNKVTEKGKDVELRCDPISGHTALYWYRQSLGQGLEFLIYFQGNSAPDKSGLPSDRFSAERTGGSVSTLTIQRTQQEDSAVYLCASSLWGALDTQYFGPGTRLTVL.

The chain combines TRBV5-4 with TRBJ2-2, with TRBD2 matching over 9 bases. V lost 0 bases, J lost 5 bases, and 5 bases stayed unmatched. Per germline, CDR1 SGHNT and CDR2 YYREEE (reference sequence). This CDR3 contains 16 residues. The DNA for the CDR3 is TGTGCCAGCAGCTTGGGACGCGGGAGGGGGACCGGGGAGCTGTTTTTT. Its protein product is CASSLGRGRGTGELFF.

The chain carries TRBV24-1 and TRBJ1-2; TRBD1 matches at 7 bases. This CDR3 has 14 amino acids. Germline-derived CDR1 and CDR2 are KGHDR and SFDVKD. V lost 4 bases to trimming and J lost 2 bases; unmatched junction nucleotides: 3. The CDR3 here is CATSDPTGNYGYTF. As DNA, the CDR3 is TGTGCCACCAGTGACCCGACAGGGAACTATGGCTACACCTTC.

This clonotype was seen many times. The chain employs TRBV7-9 and TRBJ2-6; TRBD1 is a possible D gene (5 bases). V was shortened by 5 bases and J by 2 bases, with 13 bases between the two germline ends. Germline V CDR1 and CDR2: SEHNR, FQNEAQ (reference sequence). The CDR3 has 16 residues. CDR3 coding DNA: TGTGCCAGCAGCAGCAGGGTACCTACTGGGGCCAACGTCCTGACTTTC. This sequence encodes CASSSRVPTGANVLTF.

The chain joins TRBV27 to TRBJ2-5; 9 positions agree with TRBD1. With 6 bases clipped from V and 5 bases from J, the junction kept 10 bases outside the gene matches. CDR1 and CDR2 (germline): MNHEY, SMNVEV (reference sequence). CDR3 length: 15 residues. The CDR3 nucleotides are TGTGCCAGCAGCAGAGCGGGACAGGGAAGTGAGACCCAGTACTTC. It yields the protein CASSRAGQGSETQYF.

V and J are TRBV6-1 and TRBJ2-7, with 11 bases aligning to TRBD2. This CDR3 has 14 residues. Germline-derived CDR1 and CDR2 are MNHNS and SASEGT. V shed 7 bases and J 3 bases; nucleotides not matched to a gene: 5. The CDR3: CASKLAGASYEQYF. For the CDR3, the DNA is TGTGCCAGCAAACTAGCGGGGGCAAGCTACGAGCAGTACTTC.

The sample holds many counts of this clonotype. This chain connects TRBV3-1 to TRBJ2-7, with TRBD1 as a possible D gene (5 bases). Germline V gives CDR1 LGHDT, CDR2 YNNKEL (reference sequence). V gave up 3 bases and J gave up 4 bases, with 10 bases separating them. The CDR3 covers 13 residues. The CDR3 DNA reads TGTGCCAGCAGCCATCGGACACAATACGAGCAGTACTTC. Residues: CASSHRTQYEQYF.

This clonotype was counted ten times or more. The rearrangement joins TRBV7-3 to TRBJ2-1; possible D gene TRBD1, 5 bases. V lost 8 bases, J lost 4 bases, and 12 bases lay in between. The CDR3 is 13 residues long. CDR1 is SGHTA, CDR2 FQGTGA, per germline. For the CDR3, the DNA is TGTGCCAGCTCTTCAGGGCTTTACAATGAGCAGTTCTTC. It specifies CASSSGLYNEQFF.

This clonotype was counted many times. The genes are TRBV5-1 and TRBJ2-1; tentatively, D is TRBD2 (6 bases). Between the trimmed V and J ends, which lost 5 bases and 0 bases, there was a span of 12 bases. This CDR3 is 15 amino acids long. From germline, CDR1 is SGHRS and CDR2 YFSETQ. The CDR3: CASRPDGSSYNEQFF. CDR3 nucleotide sequence: TGCGCCAGCAGGCCGGACGGGAGCTCCTACAATGAGCAGTTCTTC. Full variable domain (missing parts from reference TRBV5-1 and TRBJ2-1): KAGVTQTPRYLIKTRGQQVTLSCSPISGHRSVSWYQQTPGQGLQFLFEYFSETQRNKGNFPGRFSGRQFSNSRSEMNVSTLELGDSALYLCASRPDGSSYNEQFFGPGTRLTVL.

In its sample, this clonotype was seen many times. V gene TRBV12-3 or TRBV12-4 combines with J gene TRBJ2-3, with TRBD2 matching 8 bases. The V and J ends lost 1 base and 1 base, in that order; junction bases with no gene match: 10. There are 18 residues in the CDR3. The DNA of the CDR3 is TGTGCCAGCAGTTTAGTTCGACTAGCGCGATGGGGCACAGATACGCAGTATTTT. Protein sequence: CASSLVRLARWGTDTQYF.

The V call is TRBV7-2, the J call TRBJ2-5; 7 nucleotides align to TRBD1. This CDR3 has 15 amino acids. Germline V gene data show CDR1 as SGHTA and CDR2 as FQGNSA. V shed 0 bases and J 5 bases; nucleotides not matched to a gene: 6. The CDR3 sequence: CASSLATGWGETQYF. The DNA for the CDR3 is TGTGCCAGCAGCTTAGCGACAGGGTGGGGGGAGACCCAGTACTTC.

This clonotype was seen a handful of times. This chain links TRBV10-3 with TRBJ1-4, with 9 bases matching TRBD1. CDR3 length equals 14 residues. Germline V CDR1 and CDR2: ENHRY, SYGVKD. Trimming at V came to 4 bases and at J to 6 bases, leaving 3 bases not matched to a gene. The DNA of the CDR3 is TGTGCCATCAGTGGGGACAGGGTACATGAAAAACTGTTTTTT. Translation gives CAISGDRVHEKLFF.

The table lists this clonotype with many counts. The junction does not match germline at one end; this may be a read error. The rearrangement links TRBV5-1 to TRBJ2-7, with 7 nucleotides matching TRBD2. CDR3 length: 14 residues. In germline, CDR1 is SGHRS, CDR2 YFSETQ. As DNA, the CDR3 is TGTGCCAGCAGCTTAGGACTAGGAGCCTACGAGCAGTACTTC. Encoded protein: CASSLGLGAYEQYF.

V and J are TRBV6-1 and TRBJ2-5, with D perhaps TRBD2 (6 bases). The V gene's germline CDR1 is MNHNS and CDR2 SASEGT. The ends were cut back, 5 bases at V and 0 bases at J, with 7 bases in the middle. CDR3 length: 13 amino acids. Here the CDR3 reads CASSTSNQETQYF. DNA for the CDR3: TGTGCCAGCAGTACTAGCAACCAAGAGACCCAGTACTTC.

As regards this clonotype: Relative to the germline gene, one junction end is altered; a read error may explain this. The chain is built from TRBV3-1 and TRBJ2-3; TRBD2 matches at 14 bases. The germline CDR1 and CDR2 sequences are LGHDT and YNNKEL (reference sequence). This CDR3 contains 18 residues. The CDR3 protein is CAGSQEGTSGSRTDTQYF. DNA of the CDR3: TGTGCCGGCAGCCAAGAGGGGACTAGCGGGAGTCGAACAGATACGCAGTATTTT.

This clonotype was seen many times. This chain connects TRBV11-2 to TRBJ2-3, with 8 bases aligning to TRBD2. J was trimmed by 12 bases and V by 3 bases; bases with no gene match: 5. The CDR3 contains 12 residues. The germline V gene encodes CDR1 SGHAT and CDR2 FQNNGV. CDR3 nucleotides: TGTGCCAGCAGCTTTCCCGGGACTAGTCAGTATTTT. Amino acid sequence: CASSFPGTSQYF.

This clonotype was detected a few times. The rearrangement uses TRBV5-5 and TRBJ1-4; no clear D. V was clipped by 3 bases and J by 0 bases, with 6 bases between them. Germline CDR1 SGHKS, CDR2 YYEKEE (reference sequence). The CDR3 runs to 14 residues. Here the CDR3 DNA reads TGTGCCAGCAGCTACAGAGCAACTAATGAAAAACTGTTTTTT. Protein: CASSYRATNEKLFF.